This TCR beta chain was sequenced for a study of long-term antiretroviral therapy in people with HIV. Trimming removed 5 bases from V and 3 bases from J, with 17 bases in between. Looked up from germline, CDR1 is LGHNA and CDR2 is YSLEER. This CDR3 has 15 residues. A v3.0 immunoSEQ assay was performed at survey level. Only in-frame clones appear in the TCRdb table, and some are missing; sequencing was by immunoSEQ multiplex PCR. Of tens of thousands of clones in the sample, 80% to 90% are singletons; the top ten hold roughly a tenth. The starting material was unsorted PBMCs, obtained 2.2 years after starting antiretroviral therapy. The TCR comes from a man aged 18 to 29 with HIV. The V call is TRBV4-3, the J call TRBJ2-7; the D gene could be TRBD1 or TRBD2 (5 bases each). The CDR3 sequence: CASSSRDGGLYEQYF. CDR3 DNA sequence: TGCGCCAGCAGCTCCCGGGACGGTGGCCTCTACGAGCAGTACTTC.